Here is one T cell receptor (beta chain) with its context. Its antigen is unknown. The data were taken from a study of persistence of HIV-infected CD4 T cells. Whole-study context: Isolated cells were CMV- and HIV-1 Gag-responding CD4+ T cells.

The immunoSEQ assay was version 4, run in survey mode. Template was genomic DNA at 10 ng/uL, with up to 1 ug used per sample. Sequenced by immunoSEQ multiplex PCR; TCRdb stores in-frame clones only, minus some. Of about 64,000 clones listed, roughly 77% are singletons. This CDR3 has 14 amino acids. The germline V and J ends were trimmed by 4 bases and 0 bases, with 3 bases remaining between them. CDR1 KGHDR and CDR2 SFDVKD come from the germline V gene. Study-wide findings and caveats: Degenerate expanded CDR3beta sequences were enriched among CMV- and Gag-responding cells.

Cells were stimulated with overlapping HIV-1 Gag 15-mer peptides. CD40L-negative CD69-negative CD45RO-high memory CD4+ T cells were sorted as populations depleted of antigen-responding cells. Before stimulation, PBMCs underwent CD8+ T cell depletion. This material consisted of CD4+ T cells sorted from PBMCs after approximately 19-hour stimulation, taken from a patient who received antiretroviral therapy. This sequence originates from an adult man with HIV who was CMV-seropositive. The gene calls are TRBV24-1 and TRBJ2-6; D unclear. DNA of the CDR3: TGTGCCACCAGTGACCCCTCTGGGGCCAACGTCCTGACTTTC. This gives the protein CATSDPSGANVLTF.